This TCR beta chain emerged from a study of blood T cell repertoires in COVID-19. Sequenced by immunoSEQ multiplex PCR; TCRdb stores in-frame clones only, minus some. The sample has approximately 300,000 clones, 89% seen once. Specimen: peripheral blood. The receptor was derived from a man aged 18 to 35 who had recovered from COVID-19.

CDR3 protein: CASSQPGQADEQYF. The DNA of the CDR3 is TGTGCCAGCAGTCAGCCGGGACAGGCGGACGAGCAGTACTTC. The gene calls are TRBV6-5 and TRBJ2-7, with TRBD1 matching 8 bases. The junction had 8 bases not matched to a gene; V was cut back by 5 bases and J by 5 bases. The CDR3 is 14 residues long. CDR1 MNHEY and CDR2 SVGAGI come from the germline V gene.